In this sample, the clone carrying this T cell receptor (beta chain) turned up many times. The data stem from a study of T cells in Graves' hyperthyroidism and ophthalmopathy. Using RNA transcripts as the source, TCR beta CDR3 regions were amplified. Researchers ran a first-round RT-PCR on the TCR CDR3 using the HTBI primer set. TCRdb reanalysed the multiplex PCR reads using MiXCR and keeps one entry per CDR3 protein. The sample has around 300,000 distinct CDR3 sequences, approximately 13% seen once; the top ten hold around 25%. V was trimmed by 2 bases and J by 6 bases, leaving 13 bases between them. CDR1 and CDR2 from the germline V gene are GTSNPN and SVGIG (reference sequence). The CDR3 length is 13 residues.

Sequencing was performed on blood. The source of this sequence is a woman in her 30s with Graves' hyperthyroidism. The chain has TRBV30 and TRBJ1-2; D remains ambiguous. CDR3 residues: CAWSLAGADGYTF. The CDR3 region has the DNA TGTGCCTGGAGTTTGGCAGGAGCGGATGGCTACACCTTC.